Shown below are 16 T cell receptor beta chains from a single sample sequenced in a study of OX40 agonist ivuxolimab in advanced cancers. The protocol was immunoSEQ multiplex PCR, while the TCRdb copy is restricted to in-frame clones and leaves out a portion. This sample has about 22,000 clones; approximately 80% occur once, and the top ten carry 16%. This specimen was CD4+ or CD8+ T cells sorted from blood, taken in a trial of the OX40 agonist ivuxolimab. The receptors come from an adult with an advanced solid tumor such as melanoma, head and neck, liver or kidney cancer.

The rearrangement links TRBV7-8 to TRBJ2-3, with TRBD1 identical over 7 bases. Germline V gives CDR1 SGHVS, CDR2 FQNEAQ. The V gene end was trimmed by 5 bases and the J gene end by 6 bases; junction bases not matched to a gene: 11. The CDR3 length is 15 residues. In DNA form, the CDR3 reads TGTGCCAGCAGCGATACAGGGGCCGGCTTTGATACGCAGTATTTT. It encodes CASSDTGAGFDTQYF.

This chain uses TRBV29-1 with TRBJ2-2; D is unclear. The CDR3 loop spans 14 amino acids. The germline gives CDR1 SQVTM, CDR2 ANQGSEA. Trimming left V 7 bases short and J 5 bases short, with 17 bases between. CDR3 nucleotide sequence: TGCAGCGCCTCCCCGGGCCTCGGAACCGGGGAGCTGTTTTTT. Amino acid sequence: CSASPGLGTGELFF.

The chain uses TRBV7-8 and TRBJ2-3; D gene unclear. Trimming took 3 bases from V and 2 from J, leaving 9 bases between them. The CDR3 spans 14 residues. The germline gives CDR1 SGHVS, CDR2 FQNEAQ. DNA for the CDR3: TGTGCCAGCAGCTTTTTTCTTCCCACAGATACGCAGTATTTT. Amino acids: CASSFFLPTDTQYF.

The chain uses TRBV6-5 and TRBJ2-2, with TRBD1 matching over 8 bases. Germline-derived CDR1 and CDR2 are MNHEY and SVGAGI. Trimming at V came to 7 bases and at J to 4 bases, leaving 8 bases not matched to a gene. The CDR3 is made up of 15 amino acids. This CDR3 is CASTSGTGGTGELFF. CDR3 bases: TGTGCCAGCACCTCCGGGACAGGAGGCACCGGGGAGCTGTTTTTT.

The genes are TRBV18 and TRBJ2-3; no clear D. The V end was cut by 2 bases, the J end by 0 bases, with 12 bases between. Looked up from germline, CDR1 is KGHSH and CDR2 is LQKENI. The CDR3 has 16 residues. Here the CDR3 DNA reads TGTGCCAGCTCACCAAATAGCATTGGAAGCACAGATACGCAGTATTTT. This codes for CASSPNSIGSTDTQYF.

This clone qualifies as medium-sized. CDR3 in amino acids: CATTSGNYGYTF. CDR3 sequence (DNA): TGTGCCACGACGTCTGGGAACTATGGCTACACCTTC. The chain has TRBV6-6 and TRBJ1-2; the D is unclear. The V gene's germline CDR1 is MNHNY and CDR2 SVGAGI (reference sequence). The CDR3 covers 12 residues. V lost 10 bases, J lost 2 bases, and 11 bases lay in between.

The V and J genes are TRBV6-5 and TRBJ1-1, with a tentative D call TRBD1 (5 bases). Between the trimmed V and J ends, which lost 2 bases and 2 bases, there was a span of 9 bases. Germline lookup yields CDR1 MNHEY and CDR2 SVGAGI. The CDR3 spans 14 residues. CDR3 residues: CASSYSGANTEAFF. As DNA, the CDR3 is TGTGCCAGCAGTTACAGTGGGGCCAACACTGAAGCTTTCTTT.

This chain joins TRBV18 and TRBJ2-5, with D perhaps TRBD2 (6 bases). V was pared by 2 bases and J by 11 bases, with 12 bases between. The CDR3 runs to 12 residues. CDR1 is KGHSH and CDR2 is LQKENI in the germline V gene. CDR3 in amino acids: CASSPGGVEQYF. CDR3 nucleotide sequence: TGTGCCAGCTCACCAGGAGGGGTTGAGCAGTACTTC.

A few counts support this clone. V gene TRBV9 combines with J gene TRBJ1-4; D is possibly TRBD1 (5 bases). The CDR3 runs to 14 residues. Germline loops: CDR1 SGDLS, CDR2 YYNGEE. V was clipped by 3 bases and J by 7 bases, with 13 bases between them. CDR3 DNA sequence: TGTGCCAGCAGCGCGCGGGACGGAGCTGAAAAACTGTTTTTT. Translated: CASSARDGAEKLFF.

V is TRBV4-3 and J is TRBJ2-3; D gene uncertain. Trimming cost V 0 bases and J 3 bases, with 4 bases left between them. CDR1 is LGHNA, CDR2 YSLEER, per germline. This CDR3 is built from 13 residues. The CDR3 bases are TGCGCCAGCAGCCAAGATGGGACAGATACGCAGTATTTT. Encoded protein: CASSQDGTDTQYF.

V usage is TRBV5-6 and J usage is TRBJ1-1; TRBD1 is a possible D gene (6 bases). Germline lookup yields CDR1 SGHDT and CDR2 YYEEEE. The CDR3 runs 13 residues. Trimming took 4 bases from V and 7 from J, leaving 14 bases between them. The CDR3 reads CASSPGVSNEAFF. CDR3 DNA: TGTGCCAGCAGCCCAGGGGTTTCGAATGAAGCTTTCTTT.

The rearrangement uses TRBV5-8 and TRBJ2-1; 10 bases match TRBD1. This CDR3 has 15 amino acids. Germline CDR1 is SGHTS and CDR2 is YDEGEE. Trimming removed 4 bases from V and 2 bases from J; junction bases left unmatched: 3. CDR3 DNA sequence: TGTGCCAGCAGCATAGGACAGGGGGCCTACAATGAGCAGTTCTTC. It is translated as CASSIGQGAYNEQFF.

The rearrangement uses TRBV15 and TRBJ1-2, with 9 bases that match TRBD1. The germline CDR1 and CDR2 sequences are LNHNV and YYDKDF (reference sequence). Losses at the gene ends were 1 base for V and 1 base for J; bases not matched to a gene: 4. This CDR3 has 16 residues. The CDR3 bases are TGTGCCACCAGCAGAGGCTGGGACAGGGATAACTATGGCTACACCTTC. This encodes CATSRGWDRDNYGYTF.

The gene calls are TRBV9 and TRBJ2-1; D may be TRBD2 (5 bases). V was clipped by 0 bases and J by 2 bases, with 18 bases between them. CDR1 and CDR2 from the germline V gene are SGDLS and YYNGEE. This CDR3 region has 18 residues. The CDR3 nucleotides read TGTGCCAGCAGCGTAGAAGTCTCGGAGGTAGGAGCCTACAATGAGCAGTTCTTC. This gives the protein CASSVEVSEVGAYNEQFF.

The CDR3 here is CASNAGAGGELFF. The CDR3 DNA reads as TGTGCCAGTAACGCGGGGGCAGGCGGGGAGCTGTTTTTT. The chain uses TRBV19 and TRBJ2-2; D perhaps matches TRBD2 (7 bases). This CDR3 is built from 13 residues. Trimming removed 7 bases at V and 7 bases at J, with 13 bases between. Germline V gives CDR1 LNHDA, CDR2 SQIVND (reference sequence). Combining the CDR3 with reference TRBV19 and TRBJ2-2 gives the whole variable domain DGGITQSPKYLFRKEGQNVTLSCEQNLNHDAMYWYRQDPGQGLRLIYYSQIVNDFQKGDIAEGYSVSREKKESFPLTVTSAQKNPTAFYLCASNAGAGGELFFGEGSRLTVL.

J is TRBJ2-7 and V is TRBV4-1, with 7 bases that match TRBD2. Germline V lookup: CDR1 MGHRA, CDR2 YSYEKL. V lost 1 base, J lost 1 base, and 7 bases stayed unmatched. This CDR3 is 16 amino acids long. The DNA of the CDR3 is TGCGCCAGCAGCCAAGTGACGGGGGGAAGTTCCTACGAGCAGTACTTC. This encodes CASSQVTGGSSYEQYF.